The next 19 T cell receptor beta chains were all read from a single sample in a study of CD8 T cells in Susac syndrome. It was with random hexamers that about 0.45 to 1 ug RNA was reverse transcribed. TCRdb re-called the immunoSEQ multiplex PCR reads with MiXCR, one entry per CDR3 protein. The sample records 170,000 or so distinct CDR3 sequences, approximately 95% being singletons. Input material: CD4+ T cells from PBMCs. The origin of the receptors is a human donor with multiple sclerosis.

The table lists this clonotype with a count of one. The rearrangement uses TRBV9 and TRBJ2-3; D not resolved. The germline CDR1 and CDR2 sequences are SGDLS and YYNGEE. V lost 0 bases to trimming and J lost 4 bases, with 9 bases between them. The CDR3 totals 14 residues. CDR3 coding DNA: TGTGCCAGCAGCGTAGGTGGGTCGGCAGATACGCAGTATTTT. It encodes CASSVGGSADTQYF.

The rearrangement links TRBV28 to TRBJ2-7, with D tentatively TRBD2 (6 bases). Deletions cut 6 bases from V and 3 bases from J, with 12 bases between. This CDR3 is 13 amino acids long. Germline CDR1 MDHEN, CDR2 SYDVKM. This CDR3 reads CASSVGTDYEQYF. CDR3 sequence (DNA): TGTGCCAGCAGCGTAGGGACTGACTACGAGCAGTACTTC. Supplemented by reference TRBV28 and TRBJ2-7, the full variable domain reads DVKVTQSSRYLVKRTGEKVFLECVQDMDHENMFWYRQDPGLGLRLIYFSYDVKMKEKGDIPEGYSVSREKKERFSLILESASTNQTSMYLCASSVGTDYEQYFGPGTRLTVT.

The chain has TRBV5-1 and TRBJ2-3; 10 nucleotides align to TRBD2. The V gene end was trimmed by 4 bases and the J gene end by 1 base; junction bases not matched to a gene: 6. Germline values: CDR1 SGHRS, CDR2 YFSETQ. The CDR3 sequence is 16 residues long. CDR3 in DNA: TGCGCCAGCAGCCGCGGTAGCGGGGGGCGCACAGATACGCAGTATTTT. Protein product: CASSRGSGGRTDTQYF.

This chain uses TRBV5-6 with TRBJ2-1; TRBD1 matches 9 bases. This CDR3 is 16 amino acids long. CDR1 and CDR2 from the germline V gene are SGHDT and YYEEEE. The J segment lost 9 bases and the V segment lost 3 bases, leaving 13 bases of the junction unmatched. The CDR3 coding sequence is TGTGCCAGCAGCTCCCTCCGGGACAGGGCCACGGGTGAGCAGTTCTTC. Protein product: CASSSLRDRATGEQFF.

The chain uses TRBV10-3 and TRBJ2-6; D unresolved. CDR3 size: 14 residues. Trimming stripped 6 bases from V and 0 bases from J, with 6 bases between. CDR1 is ENHRY, CDR2 SYGVKD, per germline. CDR3 sequence (DNA): TGTGCCATCAGGGCCGACTCTGGGGCCAACGTCCTGACTTTC. This sequence encodes CAIRADSGANVLTF.

CDR3 nucleotides: TGCGCCAGCAGCCGCGGACCGGTTAATGAAAAACTGTTTTTT. The encoded protein is CASSRGPVNEKLFF. The chain is built from TRBV5-1 and TRBJ1-4; D gene uncertain. The V end lost 4 bases, the J end lost 4 bases, and 11 bases lay between the germline ends. Germline CDR1 and CDR2: SGHRS and YFSETQ. The CDR3 contains 14 residues.

This clonotype was detected a few times. This sequence joins TRBV12-3 or TRBV12-4 and TRBJ1-5; D is ambiguous. The CDR3 consists of 12 residues. Trimming left V 4 bases short and J 6 bases short, with 7 bases between. This CDR3 reads CASSSGFQPQHF. CDR3 nucleotide sequence: TGTGCCAGCAGTTCGGGGTTTCAGCCCCAGCATTTT.

This chain links TRBV12-3 or TRBV12-4 with TRBJ1-1; no reliable D call. The CDR3 length is 16 residues. The ends were cut back, 5 bases at V and 1 base at J, with 17 bases in the middle. CDR3 loop: CASSPYADGRNTEAFF. CDR3 in DNA: TGTGCCAGCAGTCCGTATGCCGACGGCCGGAACACTGAAGCTTTCTTT.

This chain joins TRBV5-6 and TRBJ2-7, with D maybe TRBD2 (6 bases). V was pared by 5 bases and J by 4 bases, with 19 bases between. The CDR3 totals 15 residues. Germline CDR1 reads SGHDT; CDR2 reads YYEEEE. DNA of the CDR3: TGTGCCAGCAGTCCGGCTCCTCCAGGGAGGTACGAGCAGTACTTC. Translation: CASSPAPPGRYEQYF.

The chain recombines TRBV3-1 with TRBJ2-1, with TRBD1 as a possible D gene (6 bases). Trimming shortened V by 1 base and J by 14 bases, and 12 bases separated the two germline ends. Germline lookup yields CDR1 LGHDT and CDR2 YNNKEL (reference sequence). The CDR3 loop spans 12 amino acids. Written as DNA, the CDR3 is TGTGCCAGCAGCCAAGGGACAGCCGGGGAGTTCTTC. It encodes CASSQGTAGEFF.

The chain combines TRBV30 with TRBJ2-3; D remains ambiguous. The CDR3 extends over 10 amino acids. Germline CDR1 is GTSNPN and CDR2 is SVGIG (reference sequence). V gave up 4 bases and J gave up 6 bases, with 5 bases separating them. The CDR3 reads CAWNRDTQYF. CDR3 sequence (DNA): TGTGCCTGGAATCGGGATACGCAGTATTTT.

The chain has TRBV28 and TRBJ1-1; no firm D call. The germline V gene encodes CDR1 MDHEN and CDR2 SYDVKM. The CDR3 loop spans 13 amino acids. V lost 5 bases to trimming and J lost 6 bases, with 13 bases between them. The CDR3, as DNA: TGTGCCAGCAGTCGACCGGATGGGGCTGAAGCTTTCTTT. Translating it yields CASSRPDGAEAFF.

The chain carries TRBV12-3 or TRBV12-4 and TRBJ1-2, with 7 bases identical to TRBD1. The length of the CDR3 is 13 residues. The ends lost 6 bases at V and 10 bases at J; junction bases unmatched: 11. The CDR3: CASSPQSGTVYTF. The CDR3 region has the DNA TGTGCCAGCAGCCCCCAGTCCGGGACAGTCTACACCTTC.

The genes are TRBV2 and TRBJ1-6; TRBD1 might be the D (5 bases). V lost 6 bases to trimming and J lost 6 bases, with 9 bases between them. The CDR3 loop spans 13 amino acids. Germline loops: CDR1 SNHLY, CDR2 FYNNEI. CDR3 DNA sequence: TGTGCCAGCAGCAGGGATGGTAATTCACCCCTCCACTTT. This sequence encodes CASSRDGNSPLHF.

This chain uses TRBV2 with TRBJ1-2; tentative D call: TRBD1 (5 bases). Between the trimmed V and J ends, which lost 4 bases and 4 bases, there was a span of 10 bases. In germline, CDR1 is SNHLY, CDR2 FYNNEI. There are 13 residues in the CDR3. The CDR3 here is CASSAGAVYGYTF. The DNA of the CDR3 is TGTGCCAGCAGTGCTGGGGCGGTCTATGGCTACACCTTC. The full variable domain, with the rest looked up from reference TRBV2 and TRBJ1-2, is EPEVTQTPSHQVTQMGQEVILRCVPISNHLYFYWYRQILGQKVEFLVSFYNNEISEKSEIFDDQFSVERPDGSNFTLKIRSTKLEDSAMYFCASSAGAVYGYTFGSGTRLTVV.

In nucleotides, the CDR3 is TGTGCCAGCAGTTCCAGGGAAGGGCACACTGAAGCTTTCTTT. This gives the protein CASSSREGHTEAFF. The chain combines TRBV6-8 with TRBJ1-1, with D maybe TRBD1 (5 bases). This CDR3 comprises 14 residues. The V gene lost 4 bases and the J gene lost 3 bases, with 12 bases spanning the gap. Germline values: CDR1 MNHGY, CDR2 SAAAGT.

The chain couples TRBV27 to TRBJ1-1; D possibly corresponds to TRBD1 (5 bases). CDR1 MNHEY and CDR2 SMNVEV come from the germline V gene (reference sequence). This CDR3 spans 15 amino acids. Trimming stripped 4 bases from V and 2 bases from J, with 14 bases between. CDR3 protein: CASSYHEGSNTEAFF. CDR3 in DNA: TGTGCCAGCAGTTATCATGAGGGGTCCAACACTGAAGCTTTCTTT.

This clonotype was recorded only once. The rearrangement joins TRBV11-2 to TRBJ1-3; unclear D gene. The CDR3 loop spans 14 amino acids. Germline V lookup: CDR1 SGHAT, CDR2 FQNNGV. V was clipped by 0 bases and J by 4 bases, with 7 bases between them. The CDR3 loop reads CASSLDSRGNTIYF. The CDR3 coding sequence is TGTGCCAGCAGCTTAGACAGTCGGGGAAACACCATATATTTT.

The chain recombines TRBV6-2 or TRBV6-3 with TRBJ2-7; 11 bases map to TRBD2. The CDR3 consists of 15 residues. Losses at the gene ends were 8 bases for V and 1 base for J; bases not matched to a gene: 7. The V gene's germline CDR1 is MNHEY and CDR2 SVGEGT. The CDR3 region has the DNA TGTGCCAGCTCCCTGGGACTAGCGGATTCCTACGAGCAGTACTTC. Translating gives CASSLGLADSYEQYF.